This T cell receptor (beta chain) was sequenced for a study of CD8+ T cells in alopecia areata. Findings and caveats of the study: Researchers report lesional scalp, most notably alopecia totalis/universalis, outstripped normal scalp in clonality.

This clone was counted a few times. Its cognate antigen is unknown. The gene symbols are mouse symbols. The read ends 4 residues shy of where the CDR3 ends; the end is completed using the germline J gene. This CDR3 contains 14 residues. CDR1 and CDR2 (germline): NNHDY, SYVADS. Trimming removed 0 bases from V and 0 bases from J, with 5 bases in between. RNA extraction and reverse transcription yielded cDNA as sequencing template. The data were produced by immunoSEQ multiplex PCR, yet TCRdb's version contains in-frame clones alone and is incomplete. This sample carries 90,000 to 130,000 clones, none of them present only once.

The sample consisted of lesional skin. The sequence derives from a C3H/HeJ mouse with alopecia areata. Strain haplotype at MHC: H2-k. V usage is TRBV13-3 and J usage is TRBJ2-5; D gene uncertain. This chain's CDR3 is CASSDVINQDTQYF. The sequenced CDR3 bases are TGTGCCAGCAGTGATGTCATAAACCAAGAC.